What follows are 24 T cell receptor beta chains derived from one specimen sequenced in a study of T cell responses to AZD1222 COVID-19 vaccine. Produced via immunoSEQ multiplex PCR; TCRdb's table is partial and in-frame only. The sample yields roughly 79,000 clones, approximately 90% seen once. The source material was peripheral blood, sampled on day 0 of MenACWY control vaccination. The receptors originated from an adult in good health.

The rearrangement links TRBV3-1 (or the pseudogene TRBV3-2) to TRBJ1-1, with TRBD1 matching over 9 bases. CDR1 and CDR2 from the germline V gene are LGHDT and YNNKEL (reference sequence). Unmatched junction bases numbered 5, after V lost 4 bases and J lost 5 bases. The CDR3 consists of 14 residues. CDR3 nucleotides: TGTGCCAGCAGCCCGGGACAGGGAAGGACTGAAGCTTTCTTT. Its translation: CASSPGQGRTEAFF.

The chain carries TRBV19 and TRBJ2-5, with D perhaps TRBD2 (7 bases). Trimming cost V 0 bases and J 4 bases, with 12 bases left between them. The CDR3 contains 15 residues. CDR1 and CDR2 (germline): LNHDA, SQIVND (reference sequence). CDR3 sequence (DNA): TGTGCCAGTAGTATAGATACAGGGAGGGGAGAGACCCAGTACTTC. Translated, it gives CASSIDTGRGETQYF.

The chain joins TRBV6-5 to TRBJ2-1, with D possibly matching TRBD1 (5 bases). Trimming shortened V by 2 bases and J by 4 bases, and 6 bases separated the two germline ends. The CDR3 has 13 residues. CDR1 and CDR2 from the germline V gene are MNHEY and SVGAGI. Here the CDR3 DNA reads TGTGCCAGCAGTTACGGGGCTTACAATGAGCAGTTCTTC. Translated, it gives CASSYGAYNEQFF.

V gene TRBV5-6 combines with J gene TRBJ2-6, with 7 bases identical to TRBD1. CDR1 is SGHDT, CDR2 YYEEEE, per germline. V lost 0 bases and J lost 2; bases outside the gene matches: 2. The CDR3 sequence is 16 residues long. The CDR3: CASSLEGAAGANVLTF. The CDR3 DNA is TGTGCCAGCAGCTTGGAGGGGGCGGCTGGGGCCAACGTCCTGACTTTC. Drawing the rest from reference TRBV5-6 and TRBJ2-6, the complete variable domain is DAGVTQSPTHLIKTRGQQVTLRCSPKSGHDTVSWYQQALGQGPQFIFQYYEEEERQRGNFPDRFSGHQFPNYSSELNVNALLLGDSALYLCASSLEGAAGANVLTFGAGSRLTVL.

The V and J genes are TRBV28 and TRBJ1-2; D unclear. V was shortened by 7 bases and J by 5 bases, with 14 bases between the two germline ends. The CDR3 runs to 13 residues. The germline gives CDR1 MDHEN, CDR2 SYDVKM. The CDR3 spells CASTPDVEYGYTF. DNA of the CDR3: TGTGCCAGCACACCTGACGTTGAGTATGGCTACACCTTC.

The CDR3 region is CASSTTRSGNTIYF. CDR3 DNA: TGTGCCAGCTCTACCACCCGCTCTGGAAACACCATATATTTT. The chain employs TRBV18 and TRBJ1-3; no reliable D call. CDR1 is KGHSH, CDR2 LQKENI, per germline. The CDR3 runs 14 residues. Trimming removed 6 bases at V and 0 bases at J, with 9 bases between.

The chain has TRBV3-1 (or the pseudogene TRBV3-2) and TRBJ2-1; D possibly uses TRBD1 or TRBD2 (5 bases each). This CDR3 is 13 amino acids long. The germline V gene encodes CDR1 LGHDT and CDR2 YNNKEL (reference sequence). The ends were cut back, 5 bases at V and 8 bases at J, with 13 bases in the middle. CDR3: CASSTFRGDEQFF. Here the CDR3 DNA reads TGTGCCAGCAGCACATTTCGAGGGGATGAGCAGTTCTTC.

V gene TRBV18 combines with J gene TRBJ1-2; perhaps TRBD1 as D (6 bases). This CDR3 comprises 15 residues. V was shortened by 2 bases and J by 4 bases, with 14 bases between the two germline ends. Germline loops: CDR1 KGHSH, CDR2 LQKENI. The CDR3 region has the DNA TGTGCCAGCTCACCATTGTCCGGGGGCAGCTATGGCTACACCTTC. Translated, it gives CASSPLSGGSYGYTF.

Turning to this clone: The sample holds other DNA sequences that translate to the same CDR3. The chain links TRBV5-1 to TRBJ1-3, with D uncertain. V lost 0 bases and J lost 0, with 4 bases in between. The CDR3 loop spans 14 amino acids. The germline gives CDR1 SGHRS, CDR2 YFSETQ. DNA for the CDR3: TGCGCCAGCAGCTTGGGATCCTCTGGAAACACCATATATTTT. Its translation is CASSLGSSGNTIYF.

The rearrangement links TRBV11-3 to TRBJ2-3; 14 bases align to TRBD2. The CDR3 covers 16 residues. V shed 5 bases, J shed 1 base, and the junction held 2 bases outside the gene matches. Looked up from germline, CDR1 is SGHNT and CDR2 is YENEEA. The CDR3 loop is CASSPGLAGGTDTQYF. In DNA, the CDR3 is TGTGCCAGCAGCCCGGGACTAGCGGGAGGCACAGATACGCAGTATTTT.

The rearrangement uses TRBV11-1 and TRBJ2-5; D remains unclear. CDR3 size: 16 residues. Germline values: CDR1 SGHAT, CDR2 FQDESV (reference sequence). Trimming pared 0 bases from V and 2 bases from J, leaving 13 bases between. The CDR3 sequence: CASSLAFRSPQETQYF. DNA of the CDR3: TGTGCCAGCAGCTTAGCGTTCAGGAGCCCTCAAGAGACCCAGTACTTC.

The chain links TRBV7-9 to TRBJ2-2; TRBD1 matches at 9 bases. This CDR3 has 14 amino acids. Trimming cost V 7 bases and J 1 base; bases outside gene matches: 1. CDR1 SEHNR and CDR2 FQNEAQ come from the germline V gene (reference sequence). CDR3 nucleotide sequence: TGTGCCAGCAAGGGACAGGGGAACACCGGGGAGCTGTTTTTT. This encodes CASKGQGNTGELFF.

This chain uses TRBV10-2 with TRBJ2-3; TRBD2 matches at 9 bases. Looked up from germline, CDR1 is WSHSY and CDR2 is SAAADI. The CDR3 totals 13 residues. The trim removed 8 bases at V and 3 bases at J, leaving 3 bases unmatched. CDR3 sequence: CASWLAGTDTQYF. The CDR3 DNA sequence: TGCGCCAGCTGGCTAGCGGGAACAGATACGCAGTATTTT.

With regard to this clone: One end of the junction varies from germline; a read error may be responsible. This rearrangement joins TRBV7-7 to TRBJ2-4; D not certain. The CDR3 length is 11 residues. Germline CDR1 is SSHAT and CDR2 is FNYEAQ (reference sequence). CDR3 in DNA: TGTGCTAGCAGCAACAAAAACATTCAGTACTTC. This gives the protein CASSNKNIQYF.

The chain recombines TRBV3-1 (or the pseudogene TRBV3-2) with TRBJ2-2, with D possibly matching TRBD1 (5 bases). V lost 1 base and J lost 0, with 12 bases in between. CDR1 is LGHDT and CDR2 is YNNKEL in the germline V gene (reference sequence). The CDR3 is 17 amino acids. Here the CDR3 DNA reads TGTGCCAGCAGCCAAGGGGTTTCAGGGACGAACACCGGGGAGCTGTTTTTT. Amino acids: CASSQGVSGTNTGELFF.

This chain uses TRBV6-6 with TRBJ2-3, with a tentative D call TRBD2 (6 bases). V dropped 7 bases and J dropped 6 bases, with 17 bases sitting between them. Germline values: CDR1 MNHNY, CDR2 SVGAGI (reference sequence). This CDR3 contains 14 residues. CDR3 DNA: TGTGCCAGCACCCCGCTAGCGCCTGTTGATACGCAGTATTTT. Its translation: CASTPLAPVDTQYF.

The gene calls are TRBV28 and TRBJ1-1, with D perhaps matching TRBD1 (5 bases). Trimming removed 2 bases at V and 0 bases at J, with 10 bases between. Germline V gene lookup returns CDR1 MDHEN and CDR2 SYDVKM. The CDR3 extends over 15 amino acids. CDR3 region: CASSLLGDLNTEAFF. The CDR3 nucleotides are TGTGCCAGCAGTTTACTGGGGGACCTGAACACTGAAGCTTTCTTT.

The chain couples TRBV18 to TRBJ1-1, with 8 positions matching TRBD1. Unmatched junction bases numbered 4, after V lost 2 bases and J lost 5 bases. The CDR3 is 14 amino acids. From germline, CDR1 is KGHSH and CDR2 LQKENI. Written as DNA, the CDR3 is TGTGCCAGCTCACCAGACAGGGGATGGACTGAAGCTTTCTTT. It codes for CASSPDRGWTEAFF.

This chain connects TRBV7-9 to TRBJ1-2, with TRBD1 as a possible D gene (6 bases). Trimming stripped 3 bases from V and 4 bases from J, with 15 bases between. Germline assignment: CDR1 SEHNR and CDR2 FQNEAQ (reference sequence). The CDR3 contains 15 residues. The CDR3 DNA reads as TGTGCCAGCAGCTTGCTAGGGGGGACCCCCTATGGCTACACCTTC. Its translation is CASSLLGGTPYGYTF.

CDR3 nucleotides: TGTGCCAGCTCACCAACAGGGGGAGAGGAGACCCAGTACTTC. Protein product: CASSPTGGEETQYF. The V and J genes are TRBV18 and TRBJ2-5; 8 bases are shared with TRBD1. V lost 2 bases and J lost 5; bases outside the gene matches: 4. Germline lookup yields CDR1 KGHSH and CDR2 LQKENI. This CDR3 is 14 amino acids long. The full variable domain, completed using reference TRBV18 and TRBJ2-5, is NAGVMQNPRHLVRRRGQEARLRCSPMKGHSHVYWYRQLPEEGLKFMVYLQKENIIDESGMPKERFSAEFPKEGPSILRIQQVVRGDSAAYFCASSPTGGEETQYFGPGTRLLVL.

The chain has TRBV6-2 or TRBV6-3 and TRBJ2-7; 8 positions match TRBD2. The CDR3 loop spans 15 amino acids. Germline V gene sequence: CDR1 MNHEY, CDR2 SVGEGT. V lost 2 bases and J lost 3; bases outside the gene matches: 6. The CDR3 is CASSYQLAVIYEQYF. CDR3 bases: TGTGCCAGCAGTTACCAACTAGCGGTTATCTACGAGCAGTACTTC.

The V and J genes are TRBV6-2 or TRBV6-3 and TRBJ1-5, with 7 bases that match TRBD1. After removal of 5 bases from V and 0 bases from J, the junction contained 10 bases not matched to a gene. The CDR3 runs 17 residues. In germline, CDR1 is MNHEY, CDR2 SVGEGT. CDR3: CASSGTPGQISNQPQHF. In DNA, the CDR3 is TGTGCCAGCAGTGGCACACCGGGACAGATTAGCAATCAGCCCCAGCATTTT.

This chain joins TRBV9 and TRBJ2-3; D call uncertain. The V end was cut by 4 bases, the J end by 6 bases, with 12 bases between. Germline loops: CDR1 SGDLS, CDR2 YYNGEE. CDR3 length: 13 amino acids. The CDR3 loop reads CASSTNTYDTQYF. As DNA, the CDR3 is TGTGCCAGCAGCACAAACACGTACGATACGCAGTATTTT.

The chain couples TRBV6-2 or TRBV6-3 to TRBJ2-1; D gene uncertain. V was trimmed by 6 bases and J by 2 bases, leaving 5 bases between them. Germline V lookup: CDR1 MNHEY, CDR2 SVGEGT. This CDR3 has 12 residues. The CDR3 DNA follows: TGTGCCAGCAGCCGGACCTACAATGAGCAGTTCTTC. Translating it yields CASSRTYNEQFF.